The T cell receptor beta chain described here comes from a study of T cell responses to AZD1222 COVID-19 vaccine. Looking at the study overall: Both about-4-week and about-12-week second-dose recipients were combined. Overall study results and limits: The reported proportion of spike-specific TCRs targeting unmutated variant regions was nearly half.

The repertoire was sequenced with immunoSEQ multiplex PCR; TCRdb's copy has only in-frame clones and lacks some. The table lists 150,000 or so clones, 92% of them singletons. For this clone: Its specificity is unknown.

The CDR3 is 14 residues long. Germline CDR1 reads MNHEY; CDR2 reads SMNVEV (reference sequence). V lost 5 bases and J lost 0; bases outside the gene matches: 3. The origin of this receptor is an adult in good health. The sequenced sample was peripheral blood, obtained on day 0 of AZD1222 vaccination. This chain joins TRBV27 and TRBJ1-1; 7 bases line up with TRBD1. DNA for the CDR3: TGTGCCAGCAGTCCCGGGACAGTGAACACTGAAGCTTTCTTT. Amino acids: CASSPGTVNTEAFF.